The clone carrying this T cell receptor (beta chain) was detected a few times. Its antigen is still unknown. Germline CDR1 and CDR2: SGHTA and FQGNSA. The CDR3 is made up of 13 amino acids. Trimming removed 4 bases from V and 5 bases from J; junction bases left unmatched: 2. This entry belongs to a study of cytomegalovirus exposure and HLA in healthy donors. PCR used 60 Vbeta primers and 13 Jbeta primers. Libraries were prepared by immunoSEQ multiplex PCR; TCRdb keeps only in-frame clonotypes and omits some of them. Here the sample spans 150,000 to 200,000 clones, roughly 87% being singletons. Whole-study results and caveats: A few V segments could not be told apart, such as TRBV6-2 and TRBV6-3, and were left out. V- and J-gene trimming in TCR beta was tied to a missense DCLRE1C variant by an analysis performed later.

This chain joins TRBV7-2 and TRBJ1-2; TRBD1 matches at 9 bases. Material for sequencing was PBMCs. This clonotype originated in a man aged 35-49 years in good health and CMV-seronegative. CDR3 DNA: TGTGCCAGCAGCTATGGGACAGGGTATGGCTACACCTTC. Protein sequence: CASSYGTGYGYTF.